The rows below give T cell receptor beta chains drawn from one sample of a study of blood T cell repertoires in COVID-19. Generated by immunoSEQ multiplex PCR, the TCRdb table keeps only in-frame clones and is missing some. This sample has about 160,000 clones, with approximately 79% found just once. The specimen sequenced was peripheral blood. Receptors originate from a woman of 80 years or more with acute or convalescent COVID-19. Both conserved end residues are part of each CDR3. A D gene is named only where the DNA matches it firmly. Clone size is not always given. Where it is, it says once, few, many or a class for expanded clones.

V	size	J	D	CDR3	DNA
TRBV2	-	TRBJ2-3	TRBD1	CASSPDRVNSDTQYF	TGTGCCAGCAGTCCAGACAGGGTCAATTCAGATACGCAGTATTTT
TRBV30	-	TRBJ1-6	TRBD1	CAWTGQGISPLHF	TGTGCCTGGACGGGACAGGGTATTTCACCCCTCCACTTT
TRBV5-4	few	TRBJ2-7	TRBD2	CASSPEGSGSAQYF	TGTGCCAGCAGCCCGGAGGGTAGCGGGAGTGCACAGTACTTC
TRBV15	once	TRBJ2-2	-	CATSSSPAGTALGELFF	TGTGCCACCAGCAGCTCTCCCGCCGGGACTGCTCTCGGGGAGCTGTTTTTT
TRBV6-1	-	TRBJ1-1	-	CASSEEGMNTEAFF	TGTGCCAGCAGTGAAGAGGGGATGAACACTGAAGCTTTCTTT
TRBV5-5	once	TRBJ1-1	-	CASSFAGLKVTEAFF	TGTGCCAGCAGCTTCGCCGGACTTAAGGTCACTGAAGCTTTCTTT
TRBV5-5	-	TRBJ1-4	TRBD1	CASSFGTDSNEKLFF	TGTGCCAGCAGCTTTGGGACAGATTCTAATGAAAAACTGTTTTTT
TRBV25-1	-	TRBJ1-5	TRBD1	CASSGTGGNQPQHF	TGTGCCAGCAGTGGGACAGGGGGCAATCAGCCCCAGCATTTT
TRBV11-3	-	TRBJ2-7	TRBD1	CASSQQGGNEQYF	TGTGCCAGCAGTCAACAGGGGGGCAACGAGCAGTACTTC
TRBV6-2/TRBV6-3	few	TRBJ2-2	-	CASSYLSGSGELFF	TGTGCCAGCAGTTACCTGAGCGGGTCCGGGGAGCTGTTTTTT
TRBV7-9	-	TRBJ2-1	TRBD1	CASSPTRGQGIYEQFF	TGTGCCAGCAGCCCTACGAGGGGACAGGGGATCTATGAGCAGTTCTTC
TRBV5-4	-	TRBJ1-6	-	CASSLGHTNSPLHF	TGTGCCAGCAGCTTGGGACACACTAATTCACCCCTCCACTTT
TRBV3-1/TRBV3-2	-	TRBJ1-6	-	CASSHRGNNSPLHF	TGTGCCAGCAGCCACCGGGGGAACAATTCACCCCTCCACTTT
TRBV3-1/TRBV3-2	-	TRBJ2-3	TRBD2	CASSQGWGGDRPDTQYF	TGTGCCAGCAGCCAGGGTTGGGGGGGGGATAGACCAGATACGCAGTATTTT
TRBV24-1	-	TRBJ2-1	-	CATSGPVNEQFF	TGTGCCACCAGTGGTCCCGTCAATGAGCAGTTCTTC
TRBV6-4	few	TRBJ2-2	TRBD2	CASSDSMGGPSGELFF	TGTGCCAGCAGTGACTCGATGGGAGGGCCAAGTGGGGAGCTGTTTTTT
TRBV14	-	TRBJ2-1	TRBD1	CASSPGTGSGNEQFF	TGTGCCAGCAGCCCCGGGACAGGTTCCGGCAATGAGCAGTTCTTC
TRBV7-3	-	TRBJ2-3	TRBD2	CASSFVPGGTTDTQYF	TGTGCCAGCAGCTTCGTACCGGGGGGGACCACAGATACGCAGTATTTT
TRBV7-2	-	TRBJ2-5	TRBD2	CASSEGGSIRETQYF	TGTGCCAGCAGTGAGGGCGGGAGTATTCGGGAGACCCAGTACTTC
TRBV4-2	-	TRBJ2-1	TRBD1	CASSPNPPGQGASNEQFF	TGTGCCAGCAGCCCCAACCCCCCTGGACAGGGGGCGAGCAATGAGCAGTTCTTC